Each of the 28 T cell receptor beta chains below was sequenced from the same sample in a study of blood T cell repertoires in COVID-19. TCRdb's copy holds only in-frame clones and misses some; the assay was immunoSEQ multiplex PCR. This sample has hundreds of thousands of clones, with 85% to 90% found just once. The material sequenced was PBMCs or T cells enriched from blood (not recorded which). These receptors originate from a man aged 25 to 45 who had recovered from COVID-19.

The genes are TRBV2 and TRBJ2-3; 11 bases are shared with TRBD2. Per germline, CDR1 SNHLY and CDR2 FYNNEI. The CDR3 has 16 amino acids. Trimming cost V 4 bases and J 0 bases; bases outside gene matches: 3. The CDR3 nucleotides read TGTGCCAGCAGTGTAGGACTAGCGGGCAGCACAGATACGCAGTATTTT. Protein sequence: CASSVGLAGSTDTQYF.

This rearrangement joins TRBV3-1 (or the pseudogene TRBV3-2) to TRBJ2-1, with D unresolved. The CDR3 runs to 15 residues. The V gene lost 1 base and the J gene lost 0 bases, with 7 bases spanning the gap. Looked up from germline, CDR1 is LGHDT and CDR2 is YNNKEL (reference sequence). The CDR3 DNA reads TGTGCCAGCAGCCAAGGATACAGCTCCTACAATGAGCAGTTCTTC. It is translated as CASSQGYSSYNEQFF.

V usage is TRBV6-4 and J usage is TRBJ2-2; 12 nucleotides match TRBD2. This CDR3 comprises 17 residues. The germline V gene encodes CDR1 MRHNA and CDR2 SNTAGT. J lost 4 bases, V lost 2 bases, and 5 bases had no gene match. CDR3 region: CASSDTLAGGSTGELFF. DNA of the CDR3: TGTGCCAGCAGTGACACACTAGCGGGAGGAAGCACCGGGGAGCTGTTTTTT.

The CDR3 sequence is CASSPYRDRVGGQPQHF. As DNA, the CDR3 is TGCGCCAGCAGCCCCTACCGGGACAGGGTCGGTGGCCAGCCCCAGCATTTT. The rearrangement uses TRBV5-1 and TRBJ1-5; 9 bases match TRBD1. The V and J ends lost 4 bases and 7 bases, in that order; junction bases with no gene match: 15. Germline loops: CDR1 SGHRS, CDR2 YFSETQ. This CDR3 has 17 amino acids. The whole variable domain, filled in from reference TRBV5-1 and TRBJ1-5, reads KAGVTQTPRYLIKTRGQQVTLSCSPISGHRSVSWYQQTPGQGLQFLFEYFSETQRNKGNFPGRFSGRQFSNSRSEMNVSTLELGDSALYLCASSPYRDRVGGQPQHFGDGTRLSIL.

This clone was observed a single time. The chain is built from TRBV5-4 and TRBJ1-2; 9 nucleotides agree with TRBD1. V was clipped by 2 bases and J by 1 base; unmatched bases: 6. This CDR3 is 16 amino acids long. Germline V CDR1 and CDR2: SGHNT, YYREEE (reference sequence). CDR3 bases: TGTGCCAGCAGCTTAAAACAGGGGGCTTATAACTATGGCTACACCTTC. Protein: CASSLKQGAYNYGYTF.

The rearrangement uses TRBV3-1 (or the pseudogene TRBV3-2) and TRBJ2-1; maybe TRBD2 (5 bases). This CDR3 is 15 amino acids long. Germline lookup yields CDR1 LGHDT and CDR2 YNNKEL (reference sequence). V dropped 3 bases and J dropped 3 bases, with 12 bases sitting between them. CDR3 nucleotides: TGTGCCAGCAGCCATTCTCAGCGGTTCTACAATGAGCAGTTCTTC. This encodes CASSHSQRFYNEQFF.

The chain joins TRBV5-4 to TRBJ2-7; 8 nucleotides line up with TRBD2. The CDR3 extends over 16 amino acids. The J segment lost 4 bases and the V segment lost 4 bases, leaving 13 bases of the junction unmatched. From germline, CDR1 is SGHNT and CDR2 YYREEE (reference sequence). This CDR3 is CASSPLRTSRRYEQYF. The CDR3 DNA sequence: TGTGCCAGCAGCCCCCTACGGACTAGCCGGCGATACGAGCAGTACTTC.

This clone occurred once. This sequence joins TRBV4-1 and TRBJ2-1; 10 bases align to TRBD2. This CDR3 comprises 15 residues. The V and J ends lost 3 bases and 10 bases, in that order; junction bases with no gene match: 9. Germline V gene data show CDR1 as MGHRA and CDR2 as YSYEKL. CDR3 DNA: TGCGCCAGCAGCCAGGCCGGGACTAGCGCCAGAGAGCAGTTCTTC. Translated: CASSQAGTSAREQFF.

CDR3 protein: CASRAGGTAGYEQYF. For the CDR3, the DNA is TGTGCCAGCAGGGCGGGGGGTACCGCAGGATACGAGCAGTACTTC. The chain joins TRBV27 to TRBJ2-7, with TRBD2 identical over 8 bases. Germline CDR1 reads MNHEY; CDR2 reads SMNVEV (reference sequence). V trimming: 6 bases; J trimming: 4 bases; junction bases outside the gene matches: 11. This CDR3 contains 15 residues.

The gene calls are TRBV18 and TRBJ2-1; TRBD2 aligns across 11 bases. V shed 4 bases, J shed 8 bases, and the junction held 10 bases outside the gene matches. CDR3 size: 16 residues. Germline CDR1 and CDR2: KGHSH and LQKENI. CDR3 in amino acids: CASSRRLAGGEDEQFF. The CDR3 DNA reads as TGTGCCAGCTCACGACGGCTAGCGGGAGGAGAAGATGAGCAGTTCTTC.

The CDR3 loop is CASSLGTALDTQYF. DNA of the CDR3: TGTGCCAGCAGCTTAGGAACAGCATTAGATACGCAGTATTTT. The chain carries TRBV7-6 and TRBJ2-3; D call uncertain. Germline lookup yields CDR1 SGHVS and CDR2 FNYEAQ. This CDR3 is built from 14 residues. The V and J ends lost 1 base and 5 bases respectively, with 10 bases between them.

The rearrangement links TRBV28 to TRBJ2-1; 8 nucleotides match TRBD2. The J segment lost 6 bases and the V segment lost 3 bases, leaving 7 bases of the junction unmatched. Germline V lookup: CDR1 MDHEN, CDR2 SYDVKM. This CDR3 spans 15 amino acids. This CDR3 is CASSFRAGGRNEQFF. The CDR3 nucleotides read TGTGCCAGCAGTTTCCGCGCGGGAGGCCGCAATGAGCAGTTCTTC.

The rearrangement uses TRBV10-3 and TRBJ1-1; 7 nucleotides line up with TRBD1. The CDR3 totals 16 residues. Trimming took 10 bases from V and 4 from J; bases not matched to a gene: 18. Germline CDR1 is ENHRY and CDR2 is SYGVKD. The CDR3 region is CATLRGGSGNGTEAFF. The CDR3 DNA reads as TGTGCCACCCTGAGAGGGGGCAGCGGAAATGGCACTGAAGCTTTCTTT.

V usage is TRBV18 and J usage is TRBJ1-3; tentative D call: TRBD1 (6 bases). The V gene's germline CDR1 is KGHSH and CDR2 LQKENI. The CDR3 contains 15 residues. Between the trimmed V and J ends, which lost 3 bases and 0 bases, there was a span of 9 bases. The chain's CDR3 is CASSPGQNSGNTIYF. CDR3 nucleotide sequence: TGTGCCAGCTCACCCGGACAGAACTCTGGAAACACCATATATTTT.

This rearrangement joins TRBV7-2 to TRBJ2-6, with TRBD2 matching 7 bases. V lost 1 base and J lost 0; bases outside the gene matches: 9. Per the germline V gene, CDR1 is SGHTA and CDR2 is FQGNSA. The CDR3 runs to 19 residues. CDR3 amino acids: CASSLVLGGSRSGANVLTF. The CDR3 DNA follows: TGTGCCAGCAGCTTAGTGTTAGGCGGGAGCCGCTCTGGGGCCAACGTCCTGACTTTC. Based on the CDR3 plus reference TRBV7-2 and TRBJ2-6, the full variable domain is GAGVSQSPSNKVTEKGKDVELRCDPISGHTALYWYRQSLGQGLEFLIYFQGNSAPDKSGLPSDRFSAERTGGSVSTLTIQRTQQEDSAVYLCASSLVLGGSRSGANVLTFGAGSRLTVL.

The CDR3 reads CASSAISEAFF. In nucleotides, the CDR3 is TGTGCCAGCAGTGCTATAAGCGAAGCTTTCTTT. This chain links TRBV28 with TRBJ1-1; D gene ambiguous. Trimming cost V 5 bases and J 8 bases, with 9 bases left between them. The CDR3 is 11 amino acids. Germline CDR1 MDHEN, CDR2 SYDVKM.

The chain is built from TRBV6-5 and TRBJ2-7; D is perhaps TRBD2 (6 bases). V lost 2 bases, J lost 5 bases, and 13 bases lay in between. The CDR3 has 14 residues. Germline CDR1 MNHEY, CDR2 SVGAGI. The CDR3: CASSYARLGHEQYF. The CDR3 DNA reads as TGTGCCAGCAGTTACGCCAGACTAGGCCACGAGCAGTACTTC.

The chain combines TRBV5-1 with TRBJ1-4, with D perhaps matching TRBD1 (6 bases). The CDR3 covers 15 residues. Germline V gene data show CDR1 as SGHRS and CDR2 as YFSETQ. Trimming removed 4 bases from V and 4 bases from J, with 14 bases in between. The CDR3 DNA reads TGCGCCAGCAGCCATACAGGGCCCTATAATGAAAAACTGTTTTTT. Protein product: CASSHTGPYNEKLFF.

The chain recombines TRBV11-2 with TRBJ2-7, with TRBD2 matching 11 bases. Germline V CDR1 and CDR2: SGHAT, FQNNGV. V was clipped by 1 base and J by 4 bases; unmatched bases: 3. The length of the CDR3 is 15 residues. The CDR3 loop reads CASSLGLAGPYEQYF. CDR3 bases: TGTGCCAGCAGCTTAGGACTAGCGGGACCTTACGAGCAGTACTTC. Variable domain in full (rest from reference TRBV11-2 and TRBJ2-7): EAGVAQSPRYKIIEKRQSVAFWCNPISGHATLYWYQQILGQGPKLLIQFQNNGVVDDSQLPKDRFSAERLKGVDSTLKIQPAKLEDSAVYLCASSLGLAGPYEQYFGPGTRLTVT.

The chain has TRBV6-5 and TRBJ1-5; 7 positions agree with TRBD1. V shed 5 bases, J shed 3 bases, and the junction held 4 bases outside the gene matches. This CDR3 is built from 14 residues. The germline V gene encodes CDR1 MNHEY and CDR2 SVGAGI. CDR3 bases: TGTGCCAGCAGTCGGGACAGAGACAATCAGCCCCAGCATTTT. This codes for CASSRDRDNQPQHF.

The chain employs TRBV2 and TRBJ1-5; 8 positions agree with TRBD1. The CDR3 contains 15 residues. The germline gives CDR1 SNHLY, CDR2 FYNNEI. V lost 6 bases and J lost 7; bases outside the gene matches: 11. Here the CDR3 DNA reads TGTGCCAGCAGAAGGACAGGGACGGGGGGACAGCCCCAGCATTTT. Residues: CASRRTGTGGQPQHF. Full variable domain (rest looked up from reference TRBV2 and TRBJ1-5): EPEVTQTPSHQVTQMGQEVILRCVPISNHLYFYWYRQILGQKVEFLVSFYNNEISEKSEIFDDQFSVERPDGSNFTLKIRSTKLEDSAMYFCASRRTGTGGQPQHFGDGTRLSIL.

V usage is TRBV7-9 and J usage is TRBJ2-7; TRBD1 might be the D (6 bases). This CDR3 spans 15 amino acids. Germline V gives CDR1 SEHNR, CDR2 FQNEAQ (reference sequence). Trimming shortened V by 4 bases and J by 0 bases, and 13 bases separated the two germline ends. The CDR3 DNA follows: TGTGCCAGCAGCTCGACAGGTTCAAGCTCCTACGAGCAGTACTTC. Translation: CASSSTGSSSYEQYF.

This sequence joins TRBV27 and TRBJ2-5; D is unresolved. V lost 8 bases, J lost 4 bases, and 5 bases lay in between. The CDR3 extends over 10 amino acids. The germline CDR1 and CDR2 sequences are MNHEY and SMNVEV (reference sequence). The CDR3 nucleotides read TGTGCCAGCCTGCGAGAGACCCAGTACTTC. It encodes CASLRETQYF.

The V gene is TRBV19, the J gene TRBJ1-5; 8 bases match TRBD1. J gave up 7 bases and V 6 bases, and 2 bases lay outside the gene matches. The V gene's germline CDR1 is LNHDA and CDR2 SQIVND (reference sequence). The CDR3 spans 12 residues. The CDR3 nucleotides are TGTGCCAGTAGGGCAGGGGGCCAGCCCCAGCATTTT. Translation gives CASRAGGQPQHF.

The CDR3 is CASRLDLNTGELFF. The DNA of the CDR3 is TGTGCCAGCAGACTTGACTTGAACACCGGGGAGCTGTTTTTT. The rearrangement joins TRBV6-4 to TRBJ2-2; D is undetermined. CDR1 MRHNA and CDR2 SNTAGT come from the germline V gene. Trimming left V 6 bases short and J 1 base short, with 9 bases between. The CDR3 totals 14 residues.

The rearrangement joins TRBV6-1 to TRBJ1-2; D not certain. CDR3 length equals 15 residues. Germline-derived CDR1 and CDR2 are MNHNS and SASEGT. V dropped 0 bases and J dropped 4 bases, with 12 bases sitting between them. The CDR3, as DNA: TGTGCCAGCAGTGAAGCGCTCGGTGAACTCTATGGCTACACCTTC. The encoded protein is CASSEALGELYGYTF.

The chain joins TRBV2 to TRBJ1-2; perhaps TRBD1 as D (6 bases). Germline CDR1 reads SNHLY; CDR2 reads FYNNEI. The CDR3 runs 14 residues. V dropped 11 bases and J dropped 3 bases, with 19 bases sitting between them. The CDR3 DNA sequence: TGTGCCTGGACCCGCCGGGACACCCACTATGGCTACACCTTC. Translating gives CAWTRRDTHYGYTF.

This chain connects TRBV28 to TRBJ2-7; no clear D gene. CDR1 is MDHEN and CDR2 is SYDVKM in the germline V gene. Trimming left V 8 bases short and J 7 bases short, with 12 bases between. This CDR3 has 11 residues. CDR3 sequence: CASLFAGEQYF. In nucleotides, the CDR3 is TGTGCCAGCTTATTTGCCGGGGAGCAGTACTTC.